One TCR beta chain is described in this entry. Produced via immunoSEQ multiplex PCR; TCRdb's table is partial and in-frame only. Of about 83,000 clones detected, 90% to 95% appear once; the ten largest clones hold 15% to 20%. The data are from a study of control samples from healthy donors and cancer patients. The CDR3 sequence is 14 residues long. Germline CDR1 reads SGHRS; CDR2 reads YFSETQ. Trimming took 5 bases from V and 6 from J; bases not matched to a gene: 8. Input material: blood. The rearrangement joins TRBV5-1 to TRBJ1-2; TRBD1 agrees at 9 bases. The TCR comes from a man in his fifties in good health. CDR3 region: CASSPGTGSHGYTF. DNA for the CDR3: TGCGCCAGCAGTCCCGGGACAGGGAGCCATGGCTACACCTTC. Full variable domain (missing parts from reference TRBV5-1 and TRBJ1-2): KAGVTQTPRYLIKTRGQQVTLSCSPISGHRSVSWYQQTPGQGLQFLFEYFSETQRNKGNFPGRFSGRQFSNSRSEMNVSTLELGDSALYLCASSPGTGSHGYTFGSGTRLTVV.